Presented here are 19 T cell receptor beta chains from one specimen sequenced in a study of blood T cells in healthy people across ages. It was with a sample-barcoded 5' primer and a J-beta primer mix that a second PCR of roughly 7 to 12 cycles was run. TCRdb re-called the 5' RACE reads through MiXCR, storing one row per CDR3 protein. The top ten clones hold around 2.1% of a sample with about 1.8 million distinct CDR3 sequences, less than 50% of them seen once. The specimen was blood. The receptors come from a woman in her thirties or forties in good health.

The CDR3 nucleotides are TGTGCCAGCAGTTACTCGGGCGGGGGCTCCTACGAGCAGTACTTC. It yields the protein CASSYSGGGSYEQYF. This chain uses TRBV6-2 or TRBV6-3 with TRBJ2-7; 7 bases are shared with TRBD2. V dropped 0 bases and J dropped 0; count of bases not matched to a gene: 2. Germline CDR1 and CDR2: MNHEY and SVGEGT. CDR3 length: 15 residues.

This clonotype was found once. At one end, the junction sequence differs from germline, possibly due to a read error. The CDR3 DNA reads TGCAGTGCTAGCCCTGGGACGCAGAACTACAAGGAGCAGTTCTTC. It encodes CSASPGTQNYKEQFF. This chain joins TRBV20-1 and TRBJ2-1; D may correspond to TRBD1 or TRBD2 (5 bases each). From germline, CDR1 is DFQATT and CDR2 SNEGSKA (reference sequence). This CDR3 region has 15 residues.

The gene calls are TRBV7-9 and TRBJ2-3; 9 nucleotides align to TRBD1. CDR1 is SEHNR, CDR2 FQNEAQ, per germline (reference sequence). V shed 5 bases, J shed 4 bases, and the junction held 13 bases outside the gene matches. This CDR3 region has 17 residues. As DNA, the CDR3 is TGTGCCAGCAGCCCGTGGCGGGGACAGGGTTGGGCAGATACGCAGTATTTT. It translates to CASSPWRGQGWADTQYF.

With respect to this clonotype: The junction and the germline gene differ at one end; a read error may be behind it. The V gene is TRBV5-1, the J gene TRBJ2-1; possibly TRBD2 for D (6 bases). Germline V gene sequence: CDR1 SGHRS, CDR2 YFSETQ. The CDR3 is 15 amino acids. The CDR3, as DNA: TGCGCCAGCAGGGCTGGGACTCAATTATACAATGGGCAGTTCTTC. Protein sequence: CASRAGTQLYNGQFF.

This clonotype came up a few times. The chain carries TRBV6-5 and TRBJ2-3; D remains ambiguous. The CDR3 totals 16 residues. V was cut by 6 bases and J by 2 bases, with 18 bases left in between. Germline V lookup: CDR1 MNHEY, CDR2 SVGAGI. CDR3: CASRTAGLLDTDTQYF. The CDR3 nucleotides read TGTGCCAGCAGGACCGCCGGGCTCCTTGACACAGATACGCAGTATTTT.

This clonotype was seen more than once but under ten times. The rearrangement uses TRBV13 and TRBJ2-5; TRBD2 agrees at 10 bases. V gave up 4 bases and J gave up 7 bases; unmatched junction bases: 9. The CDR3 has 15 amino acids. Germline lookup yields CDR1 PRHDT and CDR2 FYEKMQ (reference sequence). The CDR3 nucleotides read TGTGCCAGCAGCTCCACTAGCGGGGAGGCGGGGACCCAGTACTTC. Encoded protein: CASSSTSGEAGTQYF.

CDR3 in amino acids: CASSVGGGTEQFF. The CDR3 DNA reads TGTGCCAGCAGCGTGGGTGGGGGGACTGAGCAGTTCTTC. V and J are TRBV9 and TRBJ2-1; possible D gene TRBD2, 6 bases. This CDR3 is 13 amino acids long. V was pared by 2 bases and J by 9 bases, with 12 bases between. Germline CDR1 reads SGDLS; CDR2 reads YYNGEE.

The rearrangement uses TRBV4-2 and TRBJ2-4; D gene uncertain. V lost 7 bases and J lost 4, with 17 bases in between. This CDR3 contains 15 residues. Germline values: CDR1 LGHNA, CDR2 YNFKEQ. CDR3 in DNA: TGTGCCAGCAACCACACTATTACACTAAAAAACATTCAGTACTTC. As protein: CASNHTITLKNIQYF.

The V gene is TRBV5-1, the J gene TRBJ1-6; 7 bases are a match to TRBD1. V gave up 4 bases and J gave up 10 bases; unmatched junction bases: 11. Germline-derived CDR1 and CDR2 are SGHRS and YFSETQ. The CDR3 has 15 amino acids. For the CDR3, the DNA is TGCGCCAGCAGCCTCGACGGGACAGTCTTCTCACCCCTCCACTTT. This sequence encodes CASSLDGTVFSPLHF. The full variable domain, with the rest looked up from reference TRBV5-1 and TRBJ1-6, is KAGVTQTPRYLIKTRGQQVTLSCSPISGHRSVSWYQQTPGQGLQFLFEYFSETQRNKGNFPGRFSGRQFSNSRSEMNVSTLELGDSALYLCASSLDGTVFSPLHFGNGTRLTVT.

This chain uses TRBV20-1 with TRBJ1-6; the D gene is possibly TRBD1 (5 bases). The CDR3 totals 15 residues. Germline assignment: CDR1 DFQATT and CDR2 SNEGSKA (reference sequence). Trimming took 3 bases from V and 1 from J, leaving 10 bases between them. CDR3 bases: TGCAGTGCTAGTCAGGGTCCATCCTATAATTCACCCCTCCACTTT. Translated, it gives CSASQGPSYNSPLHF.

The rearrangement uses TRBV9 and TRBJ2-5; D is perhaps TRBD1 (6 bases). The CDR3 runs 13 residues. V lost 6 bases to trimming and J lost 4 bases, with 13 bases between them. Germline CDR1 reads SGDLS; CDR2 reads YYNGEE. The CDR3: CASNREHGETQYF. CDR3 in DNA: TGTGCCAGCAACAGGGAGCATGGAGAGACCCAGTACTTC.

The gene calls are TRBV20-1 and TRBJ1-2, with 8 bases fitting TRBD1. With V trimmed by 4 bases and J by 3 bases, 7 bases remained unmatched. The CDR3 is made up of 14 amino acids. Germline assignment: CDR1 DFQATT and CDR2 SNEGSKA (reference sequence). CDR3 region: CSATETGGHYGYTF. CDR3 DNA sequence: TGCAGTGCTACCGAAACAGGGGGTCACTATGGCTACACCTTC.

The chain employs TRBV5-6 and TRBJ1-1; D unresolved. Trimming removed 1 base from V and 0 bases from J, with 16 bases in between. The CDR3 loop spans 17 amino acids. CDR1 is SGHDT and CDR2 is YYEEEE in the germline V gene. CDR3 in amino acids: CASSLTAGRVLNTEAFF. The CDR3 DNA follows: TGTGCCAGCAGCTTGACGGCCGGAAGGGTTTTGAACACTGAAGCTTTCTTT.

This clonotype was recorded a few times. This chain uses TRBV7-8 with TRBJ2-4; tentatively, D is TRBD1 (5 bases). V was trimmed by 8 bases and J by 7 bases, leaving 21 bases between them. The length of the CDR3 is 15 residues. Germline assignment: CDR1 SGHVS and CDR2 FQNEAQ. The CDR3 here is CASQPLDSLRNIQYF. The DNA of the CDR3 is TGTGCCAGCCAACCGCTTGACAGTCTACGGAACATTCAGTACTTC.

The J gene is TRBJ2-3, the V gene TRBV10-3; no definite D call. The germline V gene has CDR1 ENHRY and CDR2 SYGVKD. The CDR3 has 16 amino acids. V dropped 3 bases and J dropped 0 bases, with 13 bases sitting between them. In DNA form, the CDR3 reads TGTGCCATCAGTGATCCGGGCCTCGAGAGCACAGATACGCAGTATTTT. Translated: CAISDPGLESTDTQYF.

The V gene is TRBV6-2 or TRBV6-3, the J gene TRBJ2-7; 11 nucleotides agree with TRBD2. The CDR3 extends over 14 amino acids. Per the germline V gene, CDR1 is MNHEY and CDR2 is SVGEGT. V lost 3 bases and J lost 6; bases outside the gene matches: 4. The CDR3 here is CASSYSGGAIEQYF. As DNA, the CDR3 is TGTGCCAGCAGTTATAGCGGGGGGGCAATCGAGCAGTACTTC.

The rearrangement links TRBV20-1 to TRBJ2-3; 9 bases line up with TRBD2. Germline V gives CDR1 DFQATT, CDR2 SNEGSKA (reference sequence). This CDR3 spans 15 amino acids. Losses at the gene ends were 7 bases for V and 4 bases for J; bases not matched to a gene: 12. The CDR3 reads CSVPKRRGGSDTQYF. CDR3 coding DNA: TGCAGTGTACCTAAGCGGCGGGGGGGCTCAGATACGCAGTATTTT.

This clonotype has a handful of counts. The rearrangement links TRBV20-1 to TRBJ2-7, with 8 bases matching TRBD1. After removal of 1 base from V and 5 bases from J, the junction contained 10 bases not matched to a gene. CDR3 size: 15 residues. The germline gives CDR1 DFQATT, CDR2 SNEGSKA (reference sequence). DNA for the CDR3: TGCAGTGCTAGAGCGCTTGACAGGGGTTTCGACGAGCAGTACTTC. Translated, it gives CSARALDRGFDEQYF.

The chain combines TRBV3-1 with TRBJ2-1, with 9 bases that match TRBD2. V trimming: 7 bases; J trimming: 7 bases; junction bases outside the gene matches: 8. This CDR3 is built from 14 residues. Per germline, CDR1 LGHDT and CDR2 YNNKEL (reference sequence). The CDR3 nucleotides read TGTGCCAGCAAAGAGAGCGGGGGGAAGAATGAGCAGTTCTTC. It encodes CASKESGGKNEQFF.